This T cell receptor (beta chain) was observed in a study of blood T cell repertoires in COVID-19. About the research overall: The United States, Italy and Spain supplied acute and convalescent COVID-19 samples.

Using immunoSEQ multiplex PCR, the repertoire was profiled, and TCRdb retains in-frame clones only, with some absent. Among some 250,000 clones listed, roughly nine tenths were seen once. The sequenced sample consisted of PBMCs or T cells enriched from blood (not recorded which). This sequence originates from a human donor in a cohort exposed to, infected with or recovered from COVID-19 (not recorded which). The donor label of this sample is uncertain.

As DNA, the CDR3 is TGTGCCACCAGTAGTCAGTACACAGATACGCAGTATTTT. Amino acid sequence: CATSSQYTDTQYF. The chain has TRBV24-1 and TRBJ2-3; no reliable D call. The V and J ends lost 6 bases and 2 bases respectively, with 8 bases between them. The CDR3 is 13 residues long. Germline-derived CDR1 and CDR2 are KGHDR and SFDVKD.